This paragraph reports one T cell receptor beta chain. This record belongs to a study of metastatic and nonmetastatic thyroid tumors. The V end lost 2 bases, the J end lost 2 bases, and 11 bases lay between the germline ends. Germline loops: CDR1 MGHRA, CDR2 YSYEKL. CDR3 length equals 15 residues. TCRdb ran MiXCR on the PCR reads. The sample includes around 18,000 clones, 34% of them seen just once. There were no patients who had received any treatment before thyroid surgery. Sequencing used tumor tissue. This chain connects TRBV4-1 to TRBJ2-3, with D possibly matching TRBD1 (6 bases). The TCR sequence derives from a female donor with papillary thyroid cancer or a benign thyroid nodule (not recorded which). Some clones in this sample may be carry-over from other donors' samples. The CDR3 DNA reads TGCGCCAGCAGCCAACTCCGGGACAACACAGATACGCAGTATTTT. It codes for CASSQLRDNTDTQYF.